The 12 T cell receptor beta chains below all came from one sample that was sequenced in a study of cytomegalovirus exposure and HLA in healthy donors. The PCR had 60 Vbeta and 13 Jbeta primers. The table came from immunoSEQ multiplex PCR; TCRdb's copy has only in-frame clones and leaves some out. The sample shows about 100,000 clones, around four fifths of them seen only once. Sequencing was performed on PBMCs. These receptors were collected from a middle-aged man in good health and CMV-seronegative.

The chain carries TRBV7-9 and TRBJ1-5; D remains ambiguous. The CDR3 runs 17 residues. Per the germline V gene, CDR1 is SEHNR and CDR2 is FQNEAQ (reference sequence). V shed 1 base and J shed 1 base, with 14 bases lying between them. CDR3 region: CASSLDRWVSSNQPQHF. For the CDR3, the DNA is TGTGCCAGCAGCTTAGATCGTTGGGTTAGCAGCAATCAGCCCCAGCATTTT.

This clone has more than one count but fewer than ten. This rearrangement joins TRBV27 to TRBJ2-7; 9 nucleotides align to TRBD1. The germline V gene encodes CDR1 MNHEY and CDR2 SMNVEV (reference sequence). The J segment lost 0 bases and the V segment lost 6 bases, leaving 9 bases of the junction unmatched. The CDR3 has 16 amino acids. The CDR3 reads CASSSVRDRDSYEQYF. CDR3 nucleotide sequence: TGTGCCAGCAGCTCCGTCCGGGACAGGGACTCCTACGAGCAGTACTTC.

The chain carries TRBV6-6 and TRBJ2-5; D is unclear. CDR3 length: 13 amino acids. Germline values: CDR1 MNHNY, CDR2 SVGAGI (reference sequence). V was shortened by 7 bases and J by 2 bases, with 11 bases between the two germline ends. CDR3 in amino acids: CASTPPSQETQYF. The CDR3 DNA sequence: TGTGCCAGCACCCCCCCTTCGCAAGAGACCCAGTACTTC.

V and J are TRBV6-1 and TRBJ1-3; a weak D match, TRBD1 (6 bases). The germline V gene has CDR1 MNHNS and CDR2 SASEGT. CDR3 length: 15 amino acids. Between the trimmed V and J ends, which lost 7 bases and 4 bases, there was a span of 17 bases. Here the CDR3 reads CASITDTGSGNTIYF. The CDR3, as DNA: TGTGCCAGCATCACGGATACAGGGTCGGGAAACACCATATATTTT.

The chain is built from TRBV18 and TRBJ1-2; 11 bases fit TRBD1. The CDR3 is 17 residues long. Trimming removed 6 bases from V and 8 bases from J; junction bases left unmatched: 17. CDR1 and CDR2 (germline): KGHSH, LQKENI. The CDR3 region has the DNA TGTGCCAGCTCGCCGCAAGGACAGGGGGCAGGATCGGGGGGCTACACCTTC. Protein sequence: CASSPQGQGAGSGGYTF. Full variable domain (remainder filled in from reference TRBV18 and TRBJ1-2): NAGVMQNPRHLVRRRGQEARLRCSPMKGHSHVYWYRQLPEEGLKFMVYLQKENIIDESGMPKERFSAEFPKEGPSILRIQQVVRGDSAAYFCASSPQGQGAGSGGYTFGSGTRLTVV.

This clone was recorded only once. The chain carries TRBV2 and TRBJ2-7; possibly TRBD1 for D (6 bases). Trimming left V 3 bases short and J 4 bases short, with 13 bases between. The CDR3 totals 14 residues. Per the germline V gene, CDR1 is SNHLY and CDR2 is FYNNEI. The CDR3 sequence: CASSEFHRAYEQYF. The CDR3, as DNA: TGTGCCAGCAGTGAGTTTCACAGGGCTTACGAGCAGTACTTC.

The chain uses TRBV19 and TRBJ2-5; 7 bases align to TRBD2. V lost 10 bases, J lost 0 bases, and 11 bases stayed unmatched. The CDR3 is 15 amino acids. The germline V gene has CDR1 LNHDA and CDR2 SQIVND (reference sequence). The CDR3 region is CATGPDGRYQETQYF. Here the CDR3 DNA reads TGTGCCACAGGGCCGGACGGGAGGTACCAAGAGACCCAGTACTTC.

This chain uses TRBV2 with TRBJ1-1, with TRBD1 matching 7 bases. V shed 4 bases and J 11 bases; nucleotides not matched to a gene: 13. Looked up from germline, CDR1 is SNHLY and CDR2 is FYNNEI. CDR3 length equals 14 residues. CDR3: CASSAGTARLGAFF. In nucleotides, the CDR3 is TGTGCCAGCAGTGCCGGGACAGCGCGACTCGGGGCTTTCTTT.

V usage is TRBV27 and J usage is TRBJ2-5, with TRBD2 matching over 7 bases. With V trimmed by 5 bases and J by 5 bases, 8 bases remained unmatched. The CDR3 is 14 amino acids. Germline loops: CDR1 MNHEY, CDR2 SMNVEV (reference sequence). The CDR3 protein is CASSTTAGLETQYF. The DNA for the CDR3 is TGTGCCAGCAGTACTACAGCGGGGCTGGAGACCCAGTACTTC.

The chain carries TRBV9 and TRBJ1-2; 8 nucleotides align to TRBD1. CDR1 is SGDLS, CDR2 YYNGEE, per germline. The V segment lost 0 bases and the J segment 6 bases; nucleotides outside the gene matches: 4. The CDR3 is made up of 14 amino acids. The CDR3 DNA sequence: TGTGCCAGCAGCGTAGGAGCAGGGGGCAATGGCTACACCTTC. It translates to CASSVGAGGNGYTF.

This chain joins TRBV7-2 and TRBJ2-2, with D possibly TRBD2 on 5 matching bases. The length of the CDR3 is 15 residues. CDR1 and CDR2 (germline): SGHTA, FQGNSA. V lost 2 bases and J 7 bases, leaving 14 bases between the germline ends. CDR3 region: CASSLSLGRGGELFF. For the CDR3, the DNA is TGTGCCAGCAGCTTATCTCTTGGACGGGGCGGGGAGCTGTTTTTT.

The chain links TRBV7-6 to TRBJ1-4, with 9 bases matching TRBD1. J gave up 7 bases and V 4 bases, and 1 base lay outside the gene matches. This CDR3 is 13 amino acids long. Germline loops: CDR1 SGHVS, CDR2 FNYEAQ. The CDR3 DNA sequence: TGTGCCAGCAGCTCGGACAGGGGTGAAAAACTGTTTTTT. Its protein product is CASSSDRGEKLFF.